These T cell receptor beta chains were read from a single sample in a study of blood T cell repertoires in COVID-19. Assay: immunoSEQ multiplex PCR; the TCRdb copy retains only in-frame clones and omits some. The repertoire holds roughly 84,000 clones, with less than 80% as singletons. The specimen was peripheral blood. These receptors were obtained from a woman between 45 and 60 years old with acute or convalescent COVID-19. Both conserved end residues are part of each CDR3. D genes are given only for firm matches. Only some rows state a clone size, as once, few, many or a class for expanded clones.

CDR3aa: CASSEGDRVSTEAFF
CDR3nt: TGTGCCAGCAGTGAAGGGGACAGGGTGAGCACTGAAGCTTTCTTT
abundance: few
j_gene: TRBJ1-1
v_gene: TRBV6-1
d_gene: TRBD1

CDR3aa: CASSLSGGYGYTF
CDR3nt: TGTGCCAGCAGCTTATCCGGCGGCTATGGCTACACCTTC
abundance: many
j_gene: TRBJ1-2
v_gene: TRBV11-2
d_gene: NA

CDR3aa: CAISESSSGGYNEQFF
CDR3nt: TGTGCCATCAGTGAATCCTCTAGCGGGGGCTACAATGAGCAGTTCTTC
abundance: few
j_gene: TRBJ2-1
v_gene: TRBV10-3
d_gene: TRBD2

CDR3aa: CASSRRGQEGEYF
CDR3nt: TGTGCCAGCAGCCGACGGGGACAGGAGGGGGAGTACTTC
abundance: NA
j_gene: TRBJ2-7
v_gene: TRBV5-4
d_gene: TRBD1

CDR3aa: CASSSGHNEQYF
CDR3nt: TGTGCCAGCAGTTCAGGGCACAACGAGCAGTACTTC
abundance: NA
j_gene: TRBJ2-7
v_gene: TRBV6-5
d_gene: NA

CDR3aa: CASSAYTGNKMETQYF
CDR3nt: TGTGCCAGCAGTGCCTATACAGGGAACAAAATGGAGACCCAGTACTTC
abundance: NA
j_gene: TRBJ2-5
v_gene: TRBV28
d_gene: NA

CDR3aa: CASSRGTGDLRQFF
CDR3nt: TGTGCCAGCAGCCGCGGGACAGGGGATCTGAGGCAGTTCTTC
abundance: once
j_gene: TRBJ2-1
v_gene: TRBV3-1/TRBV3-2
d_gene: TRBD1

CDR3aa: CATSRVEGLTNSPLHF
CDR3nt: TGTGCCACCAGCAGGGTAGAGGGACTGACTAATTCACCCCTCCACTTT
abundance: NA
j_gene: TRBJ1-6
v_gene: TRBV15
d_gene: NA

CDR3aa: CASSELPRYEQYF
CDR3nt: TGTGCCAGCAGTGAATTGCCGAGGTACGAGCAGTACTTC
abundance: NA
j_gene: TRBJ2-7
v_gene: TRBV2
d_gene: NA

CDR3aa: CASSYSYSGANVLTF
CDR3nt: TGTGCCAGCAGTTACTCTTACTCTGGGGCCAACGTCCTGACTTTC
abundance: NA
j_gene: TRBJ2-6
v_gene: TRBV6-5
d_gene: NA

CDR3aa: CASSLDRGEYNEQFF
CDR3nt: TGTGCCAGCAGCTTAGACAGGGGGGAATACAATGAGCAGTTCTTC
abundance: NA
j_gene: TRBJ2-1
v_gene: TRBV7-2
d_gene: TRBD1

CDR3aa: CSVLTQGHYTF
CDR3nt: TGCAGCGTCTTAACCCAGGGACACTACACCTTC
abundance: NA
j_gene: TRBJ1-2
v_gene: TRBV20-1
d_gene: NA

CDR3aa: CATSVDSSYEQYF
CDR3nt: TGTGCCACCAGTGTCGACAGCTCCTACGAGCAGTACTTC
abundance: NA
j_gene: TRBJ2-7
v_gene: TRBV24-1
d_gene: NA

CDR3aa: CSVGTNSYNEQFF
CDR3nt: TGCAGCGTTGGGACTAACTCCTACAATGAGCAGTTCTTC
abundance: NA
j_gene: TRBJ2-1
v_gene: TRBV29-1
d_gene: NA

CDR3aa: CASSQFNRGEAFF
CDR3nt: TGTGCCAGCAGCCAATTTAACAGGGGTGAAGCTTTCTTT
abundance: NA
j_gene: TRBJ1-1
v_gene: TRBV14
d_gene: TRBD1

CDR3aa: CASSLAGGGYQPQHF
CDR3nt: TGTGCCAGCAGCTTAGCAGGGGGGGGCTATCAGCCCCAGCATTTT
abundance: NA
j_gene: TRBJ1-5
v_gene: TRBV7-2
d_gene: NA

CDR3aa: CASTNHMGQGHNEQFF
CDR3nt: TGCGCCAGCACCAACCACATGGGACAGGGCCACAATGAGCAGTTCTTC
abundance: once
j_gene: TRBJ2-1
v_gene: TRBV4-1
d_gene: TRBD1

CDR3aa: CASSPDRASYEQYF
CDR3nt: TGTGCCAGCAGCCCGGACAGAGCCTCCTACGAGCAGTACTTC
abundance: few
j_gene: TRBJ2-7
v_gene: TRBV7-9
d_gene: NA

CDR3aa: CASSQSGTTYEQYF
CDR3nt: TGTGCCAGCAGTCAGTCCGGAACTACCTACGAGCAGTACTTC
abundance: NA
j_gene: TRBJ2-7
v_gene: TRBV7-2
d_gene: NA

CDR3aa: CASSSPGSRGNTDTQYF
CDR3nt: TGTGCCAGCAGTTCCCCCGGGAGCCGGGGAAACACAGATACGCAGTATTTT
abundance: NA
j_gene: TRBJ2-3
v_gene: TRBV28
d_gene: NA

CDR3aa: CASSIDARDSPLHF
CDR3nt: TGCGCCAGCAGCATTGACGCCCGGGATTCACCCCTCCACTTT
abundance: NA
j_gene: TRBJ1-6
v_gene: TRBV5-1
d_gene: NA

CDR3aa: CASRPEWVSSWSTGELFF
CDR3nt: TGTGCCAGCAGACCGGAATGGGTTAGTTCTTGGAGCACCGGGGAGCTGTTTTTT
abundance: few
j_gene: TRBJ2-2
v_gene: TRBV7-9
d_gene: NA

CDR3aa: CASSLVASSYEQYF
CDR3nt: TGCGCCAGCAGCTTGGTGGCCAGCTCCTACGAGCAGTACTTC
abundance: NA
j_gene: TRBJ2-7
v_gene: TRBV5-1
d_gene: NA

CDR3aa: CASSATGGGTEAFF
CDR3nt: TGTGCCAGCAGCGCGACAGGGGGGGGCACTGAAGCTTTCTTT
abundance: NA
j_gene: TRBJ1-1
v_gene: TRBV9
d_gene: TRBD1

CDR3aa: CASSLGAFSSGANVLTF
CDR3nt: TGTGCCAGCAGCTTGGGGGCATTTAGCTCTGGGGCCAACGTCCTGACTTTC
abundance: once
j_gene: TRBJ2-6
v_gene: TRBV7-2
d_gene: NA

CDR3aa: CASSPHPTGRSGNTIYF
CDR3nt: TGTGCCAGCAGTCCTCACCCGACAGGGCGGTCTGGAAACACCATATATTTT
abundance: NA
j_gene: TRBJ1-3
v_gene: TRBV28
d_gene: TRBD1

CDR3aa: CASSFGAPGLQPQHF
CDR3nt: TGTGCCAGCAGCTTCGGGGCACCGGGACTTCAGCCCCAGCATTTT
abundance: medium-sized
j_gene: TRBJ1-5
v_gene: TRBV7-9
d_gene: NA

CDR3aa: CASSFEGQGGSPLHF
CDR3nt: TGTGCCAGCAGCTTTGAGGGACAGGGGGGTTCACCCCTCCACTTT
abundance: few
j_gene: TRBJ1-6
v_gene: TRBV7-9
d_gene: TRBD1

CDR3aa: CASSTPIGGIETQYF
CDR3nt: TGTGCCAGCAGCACCCCCATTGGAGGAATAGAGACCCAGTACTTC
abundance: NA
j_gene: TRBJ2-5
v_gene: TRBV28
d_gene: NA

CDR3aa: CASSRGQGVDNEQFF
CDR3nt: TGTGCCAGCAGCCGAGGACAGGGAGTAGACAATGAGCAGTTCTTC
abundance: NA
j_gene: TRBJ2-1
v_gene: TRBV4-2
d_gene: TRBD1

CDR3aa: CASSFHPGTGITDTQYF
CDR3nt: TGTGCCAGCAGCTTTCACCCCGGGACAGGGATCACAGATACGCAGTATTTT
abundance: NA
j_gene: TRBJ2-3
v_gene: TRBV7-2
d_gene: TRBD1

CDR3aa: CASRSMGQPQETQYF
CDR3nt: TGTGCCAGCAGATCCATGGGACAGCCCCAAGAGACCCAGTACTTC
abundance: NA
j_gene: TRBJ2-5
v_gene: TRBV4-2
d_gene: TRBD1

CDR3aa: CASSLQGAWEQYF
CDR3nt: TGTGCCAGCAGCTTGCAGGGGGCTTGGGAGCAGTACTTC
abundance: NA
j_gene: TRBJ2-7
v_gene: TRBV5-6
d_gene: TRBD1

CDR3aa: CATSATGTGAYEQYF
CDR3nt: TGTGCCACCAGCGCCACCGGGACAGGCGCCTACGAGCAGTACTTC
abundance: NA
j_gene: TRBJ2-7
v_gene: TRBV15
d_gene: TRBD1

CDR3aa: CASSEIPSGGANEQFF
CDR3nt: TGCGCCAGCAGCGAAATCCCTAGCGGGGGGGCCAATGAGCAGTTCTTC
abundance: NA
j_gene: TRBJ2-1
v_gene: TRBV5-1
d_gene: TRBD2

CDR3aa: CASRVAGGNTGELFF
CDR3nt: TGTGCCAGCAGGGTAGCGGGGGGAAACACCGGGGAGCTGTTTTTT
abundance: NA
j_gene: TRBJ2-2
v_gene: TRBV6-5
d_gene: TRBD2

CDR3aa: CASTVYPLQSYNSPLHF
CDR3nt: TGTGCCAGCACCGTTTATCCCTTACAGTCGTATAATTCACCCCTCCACTTT
abundance: NA
j_gene: TRBJ1-6
v_gene: TRBV28
d_gene: NA

CDR3aa: CASSILLRNTEAFF
CDR3nt: TGTGCCAGTAGTATCCTATTGAGAAACACTGAAGCTTTCTTT
abundance: NA
j_gene: TRBJ1-1
v_gene: TRBV19
d_gene: NA

CDR3aa: CAISEEGRKYTF
CDR3nt: TGTGCCATCAGTGAGGAGGGGAGGAAGTACACCTTC
abundance: NA
j_gene: TRBJ1-2
v_gene: TRBV10-3
d_gene: NA

CDR3aa: CASSKQTNEKLFF
CDR3nt: TGTGCCAGCAGTAAACAGACTAATGAAAAACTGTTTTTT
abundance: NA
j_gene: TRBJ1-4
v_gene: TRBV28
d_gene: NA